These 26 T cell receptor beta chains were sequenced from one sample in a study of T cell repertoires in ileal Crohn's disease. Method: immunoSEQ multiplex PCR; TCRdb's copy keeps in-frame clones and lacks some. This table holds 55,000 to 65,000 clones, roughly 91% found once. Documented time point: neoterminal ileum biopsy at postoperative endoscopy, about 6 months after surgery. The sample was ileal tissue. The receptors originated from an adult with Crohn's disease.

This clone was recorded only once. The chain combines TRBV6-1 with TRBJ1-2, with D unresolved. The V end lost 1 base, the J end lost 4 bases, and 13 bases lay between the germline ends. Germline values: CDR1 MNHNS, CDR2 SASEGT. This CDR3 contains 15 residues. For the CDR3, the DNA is TGTGCCAGCAGTGAAGTTGGTGGCGGAGCCTATGGCTACACCTTC. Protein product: CASSEVGGGAYGYTF.

CDR3 sequence reads: CASIPEGGYGYTF. The CDR3 region has the DNA TGTGCCAGCATTCCGGAGGGAGGGTATGGCTACACCTTC. This sequence joins TRBV2 and TRBJ1-2, with D uncertain. V was shortened by 7 bases and J by 5 bases, with 14 bases between the two germline ends. The V gene's germline CDR1 is SNHLY and CDR2 FYNNEI. CDR3 size: 13 residues.

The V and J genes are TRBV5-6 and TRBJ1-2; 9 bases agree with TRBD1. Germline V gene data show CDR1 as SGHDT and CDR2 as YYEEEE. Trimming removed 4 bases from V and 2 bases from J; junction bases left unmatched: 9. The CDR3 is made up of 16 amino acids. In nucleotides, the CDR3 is TGTGCCAGCAGCCGCGGGACAGGGTTTCCCAACTATGGCTACACCTTC. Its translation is CASSRGTGFPNYGYTF.

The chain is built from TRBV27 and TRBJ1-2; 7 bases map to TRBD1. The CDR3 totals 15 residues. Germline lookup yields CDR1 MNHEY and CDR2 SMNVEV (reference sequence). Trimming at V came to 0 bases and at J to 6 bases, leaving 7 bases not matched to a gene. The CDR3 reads CASSLSGGGGNGYTF. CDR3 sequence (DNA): TGTGCCAGCAGTTTATCAGGGGGCGGAGGTAATGGCTACACCTTC.

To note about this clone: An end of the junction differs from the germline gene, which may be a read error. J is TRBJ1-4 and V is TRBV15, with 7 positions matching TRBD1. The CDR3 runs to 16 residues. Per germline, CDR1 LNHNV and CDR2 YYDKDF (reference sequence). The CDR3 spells CATSKDRTGAKEKLFF. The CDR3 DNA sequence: TGTGCCACCAGTAAGGACCGTACAGGGGCTAAAGAAAAACTGTTTTTT.

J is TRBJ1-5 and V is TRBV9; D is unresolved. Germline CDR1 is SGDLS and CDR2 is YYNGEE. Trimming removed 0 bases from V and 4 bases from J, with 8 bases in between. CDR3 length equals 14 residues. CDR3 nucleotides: TGTGCCAGCAGCGTAGACAGTACTAATCAGCCCCAGCATTTT. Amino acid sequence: CASSVDSTNQPQHF.

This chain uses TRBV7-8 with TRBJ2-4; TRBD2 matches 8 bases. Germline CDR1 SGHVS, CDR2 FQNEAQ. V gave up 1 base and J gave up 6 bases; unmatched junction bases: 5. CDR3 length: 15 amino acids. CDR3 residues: CASSLGAGVTNIQYF. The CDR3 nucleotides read TGTGCCAGCAGCTTAGGAGCGGGGGTGACAAACATTCAGTACTTC.

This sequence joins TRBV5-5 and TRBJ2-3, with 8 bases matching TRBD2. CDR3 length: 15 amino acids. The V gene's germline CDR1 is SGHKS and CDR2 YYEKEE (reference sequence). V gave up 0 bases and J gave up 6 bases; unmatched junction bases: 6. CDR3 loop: CASSLAAGAFDTQYF. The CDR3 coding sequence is TGTGCCAGCAGCTTGGCAGCGGGGGCCTTCGATACGCAGTATTTT.

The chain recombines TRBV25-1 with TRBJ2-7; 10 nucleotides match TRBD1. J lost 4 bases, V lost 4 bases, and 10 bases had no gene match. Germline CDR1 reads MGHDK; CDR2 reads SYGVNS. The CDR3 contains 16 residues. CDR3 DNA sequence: TGTGCCAGCAGTGGGTTTGAGGGGACAGGGGATTACGAGCAGTACTTC. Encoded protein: CASSGFEGTGDYEQYF.

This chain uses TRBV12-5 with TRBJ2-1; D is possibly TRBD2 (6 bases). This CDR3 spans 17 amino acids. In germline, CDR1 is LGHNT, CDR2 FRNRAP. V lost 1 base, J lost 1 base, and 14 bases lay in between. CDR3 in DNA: TGTGCTAGTGGTTTGGCAATCGGGAGTGGGTCCTACAATGAGCAGTTCTTC. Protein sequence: CASGLAIGSGSYNEQFF.

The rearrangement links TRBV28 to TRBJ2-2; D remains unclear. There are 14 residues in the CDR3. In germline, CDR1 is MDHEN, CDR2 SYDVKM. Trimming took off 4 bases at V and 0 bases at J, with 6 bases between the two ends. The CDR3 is CASSYRSNTGELFF. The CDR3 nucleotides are TGTGCCAGCAGTTATAGATCGAACACCGGGGAGCTGTTTTTT.

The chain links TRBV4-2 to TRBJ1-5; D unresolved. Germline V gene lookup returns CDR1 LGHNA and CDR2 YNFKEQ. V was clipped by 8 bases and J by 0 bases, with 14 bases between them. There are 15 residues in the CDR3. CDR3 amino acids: CASRHSLYSNQPQHF. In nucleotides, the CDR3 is TGTGCCAGCCGACATAGTCTCTATAGCAATCAGCCCCAGCATTTT.

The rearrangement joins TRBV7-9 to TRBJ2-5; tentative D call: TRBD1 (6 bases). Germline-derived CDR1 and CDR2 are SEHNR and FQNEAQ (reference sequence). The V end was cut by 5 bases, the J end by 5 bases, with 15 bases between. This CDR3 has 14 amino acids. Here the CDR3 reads CASSDPYRVETQYF. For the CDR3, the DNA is TGTGCCAGCAGCGACCCCTACAGGGTGGAGACCCAGTACTTC.

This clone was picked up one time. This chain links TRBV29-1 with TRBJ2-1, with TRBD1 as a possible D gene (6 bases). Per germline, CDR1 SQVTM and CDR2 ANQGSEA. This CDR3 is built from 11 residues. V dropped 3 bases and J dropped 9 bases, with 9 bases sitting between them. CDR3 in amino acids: CSVEGAAEQFF. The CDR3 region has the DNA TGCAGCGTTGAGGGGGCGGCTGAGCAGTTCTTC.

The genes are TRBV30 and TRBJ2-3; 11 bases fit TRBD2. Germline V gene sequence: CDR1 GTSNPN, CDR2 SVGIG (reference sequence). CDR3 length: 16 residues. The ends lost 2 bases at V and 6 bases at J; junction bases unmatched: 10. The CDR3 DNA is TGTGCCTGGAGTCCAGGTAGCGGGAGGGCAGGGGATACGCAGTATTTT. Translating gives CAWSPGSGRAGDTQYF. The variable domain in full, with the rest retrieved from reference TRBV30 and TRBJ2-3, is SQTIHQWPATLVQPVGSPLSLECTVEGTSNPNLYWYRQAAGRGLQLLFYSVGIGQISSEVPQNLSASRPQDRQFILSSKKLLLSDSGFYLCAWSPGSGRAGDTQYFGPGTRLTVL.

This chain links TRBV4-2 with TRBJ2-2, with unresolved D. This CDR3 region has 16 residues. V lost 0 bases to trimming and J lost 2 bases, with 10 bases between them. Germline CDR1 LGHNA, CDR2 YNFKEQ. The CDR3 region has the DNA TGTGCCAGCAGCCAAGATTGGCGCGGTAACACCGGGGAGCTGTTTTTT. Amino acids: CASSQDWRGNTGELFF.

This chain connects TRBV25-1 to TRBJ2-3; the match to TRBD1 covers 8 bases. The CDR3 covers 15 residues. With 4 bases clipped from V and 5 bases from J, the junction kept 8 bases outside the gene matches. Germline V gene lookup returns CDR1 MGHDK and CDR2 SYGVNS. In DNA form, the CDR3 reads TGTGCCAGCAGTGGATATAAACAGGGGGGAGATACGCAGTATTTT. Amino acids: CASSGYKQGGDTQYF.

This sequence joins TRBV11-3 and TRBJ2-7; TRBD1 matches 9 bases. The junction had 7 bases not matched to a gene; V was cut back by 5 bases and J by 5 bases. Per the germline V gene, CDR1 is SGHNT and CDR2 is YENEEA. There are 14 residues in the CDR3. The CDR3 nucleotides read TGTGCCAGCAGCCATCACCGGGACAGGGACGAGCAGTACTTC. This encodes CASSHHRDRDEQYF.

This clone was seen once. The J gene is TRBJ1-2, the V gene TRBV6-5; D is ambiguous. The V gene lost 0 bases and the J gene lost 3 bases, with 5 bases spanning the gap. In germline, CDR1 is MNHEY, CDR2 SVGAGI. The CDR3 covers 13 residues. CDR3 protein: CASSYSTYYGYTF. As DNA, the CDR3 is TGTGCCAGCAGTTACTCTACATACTATGGCTACACCTTC.

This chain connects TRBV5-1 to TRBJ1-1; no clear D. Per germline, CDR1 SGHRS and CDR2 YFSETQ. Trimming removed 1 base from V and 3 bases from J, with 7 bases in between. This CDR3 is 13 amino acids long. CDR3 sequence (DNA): TGCGCCAGCAGCTTGACGAGGTACACTGAAGCTTTCTTT. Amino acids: CASSLTRYTEAFF.

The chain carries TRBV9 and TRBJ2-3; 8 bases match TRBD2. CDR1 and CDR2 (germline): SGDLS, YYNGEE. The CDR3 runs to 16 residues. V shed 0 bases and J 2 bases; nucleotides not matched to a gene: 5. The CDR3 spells CASSVGISGATDTQYF. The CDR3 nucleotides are TGTGCCAGCAGCGTAGGTATTAGCGGGGCCACAGATACGCAGTATTTT. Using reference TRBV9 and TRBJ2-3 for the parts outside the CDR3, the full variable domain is DSGVTQTPKHLITATGQRVTLRCSPRSGDLSVYWYQQSLDQGLQFLIQYYNGEERAKGNILERFSAQQFPDLHSELNLSSLELGDSALYFCASSVGISGATDTQYFGPGTRLTVL.

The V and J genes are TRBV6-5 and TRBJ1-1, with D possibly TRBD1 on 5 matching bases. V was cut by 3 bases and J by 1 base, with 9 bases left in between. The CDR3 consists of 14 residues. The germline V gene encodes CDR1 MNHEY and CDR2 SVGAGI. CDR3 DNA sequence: TGTGCCAGCAGTTATGGGGGGTGGAACACTGAAGCTTTCTTT. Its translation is CASSYGGWNTEAFF.

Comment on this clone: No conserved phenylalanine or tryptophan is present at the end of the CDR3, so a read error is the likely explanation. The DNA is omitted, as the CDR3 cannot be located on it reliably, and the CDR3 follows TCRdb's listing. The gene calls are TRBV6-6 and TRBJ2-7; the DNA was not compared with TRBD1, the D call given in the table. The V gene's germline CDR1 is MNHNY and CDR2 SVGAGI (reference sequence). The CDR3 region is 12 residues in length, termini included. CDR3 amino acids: CASSLDGQGPPL.

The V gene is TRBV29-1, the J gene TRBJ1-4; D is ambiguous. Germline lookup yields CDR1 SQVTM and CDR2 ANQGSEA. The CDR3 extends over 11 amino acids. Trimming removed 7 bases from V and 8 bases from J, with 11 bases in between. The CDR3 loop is CSALTREKLFF. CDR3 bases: TGCAGCGCTCTTACCCGGGAAAAACTGTTTTTT.

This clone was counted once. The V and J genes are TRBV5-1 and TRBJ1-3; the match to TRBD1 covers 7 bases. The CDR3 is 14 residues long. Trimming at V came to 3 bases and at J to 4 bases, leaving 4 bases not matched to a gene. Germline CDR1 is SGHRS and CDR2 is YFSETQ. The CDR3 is CASSSTGVGNTIYF. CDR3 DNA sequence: TGCGCCAGCAGCTCAACAGGGGTCGGAAACACCATATATTTT.

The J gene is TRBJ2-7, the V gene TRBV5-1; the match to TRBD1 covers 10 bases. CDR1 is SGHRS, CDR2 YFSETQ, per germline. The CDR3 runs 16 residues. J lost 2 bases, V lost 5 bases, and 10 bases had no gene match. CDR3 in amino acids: CASSRSPGQGTYEQYF. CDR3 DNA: TGCGCCAGCAGTCGATCCCCGGGACAGGGGACCTACGAGCAGTACTTC.